This entry is about one T cell receptor beta chain. Its antigen is currently unknown. The sample belongs to a study of cytomegalovirus exposure and HLA in healthy donors. Study-wide background: Around 180 million T cells yielded 120 million or so unique TCR beta sequences, as an earlier analysis found.

The germline gives CDR1 LNHDA, CDR2 SQIVND (reference sequence). The CDR3 consists of 15 residues. After removal of 6 bases from V and 2 bases from J, the junction contained 8 bases not matched to a gene. Notes on the study in general: In a later analysis, common viral pathogens appeared linked to several of the most significant clusters. When presence/absence was analysed, sequencing depth was taken to be roughly uniform across donors. Investigators reported more than 150 TCR beta chains as tied to cytomegalovirus.

60 Vbeta and 13 Jbeta primers were used in PCR. TCRdb's table, derived via immunoSEQ multiplex PCR, lists solely in-frame clones and lacks some. The table records tens of thousands of clones, about 78% of them present only once. Sequencing input: PBMCs. The genes are TRBV19 and TRBJ2-3; 7 bases map to TRBD1. The receptor comes from a man in his fifties or sixties in good health and CMV-seronegative. CDR3 region: CASRHRGLNTDTQYF. The DNA for the CDR3 is TGTGCCAGTAGACATAGGGGGCTGAACACAGATACGCAGTATTTT.